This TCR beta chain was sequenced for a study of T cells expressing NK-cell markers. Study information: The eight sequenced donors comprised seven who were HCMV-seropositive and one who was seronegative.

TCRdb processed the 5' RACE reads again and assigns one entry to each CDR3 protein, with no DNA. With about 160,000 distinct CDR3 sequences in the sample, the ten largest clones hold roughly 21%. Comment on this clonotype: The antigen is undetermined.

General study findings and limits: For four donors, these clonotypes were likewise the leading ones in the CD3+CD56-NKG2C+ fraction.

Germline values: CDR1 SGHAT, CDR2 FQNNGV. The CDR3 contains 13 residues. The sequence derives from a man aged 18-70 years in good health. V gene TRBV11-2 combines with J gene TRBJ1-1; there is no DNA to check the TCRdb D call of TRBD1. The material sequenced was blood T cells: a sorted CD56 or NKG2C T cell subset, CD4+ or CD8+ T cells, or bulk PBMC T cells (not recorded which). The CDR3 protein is CASGGQQNTEAFF.